These T cell receptor beta chains were read from a single sample in a study of identical twins. TCRdb reprocessed the 5' RACE reads with MiXCR, giving one entry per CDR3 protein. The sample carries 700,000 or so distinct CDR3 sequences, around 20% recorded once. The same specimen was also included in a second study, on T cells expressing NK-cell markers.

The specimen was PBMCs. The receptor source for this set is a woman between 18 and 30 years old in good health. The CDR3 runs from the conserved cysteine through the conserved F or W. A D gene is named only where the DNA matches it firmly. Not all rows give a size; the values are once, few, many and, for expanded clones, a class.

J gene,clone size,D gene,V gene,CDR3 protein,CDR3 DNA
TRBJ2-2,few,.,TRBV6-5,CASKAGGELFF,TGTGCCAGCAAAGCAGGCGGGGAGCTGTTTTTT
TRBJ2-3,few,.,TRBV20-1,CSARETGRSTDTQYF,TGCAGTGCTAGAGAAACGGGGCGGAGCACAGATACGCAGTATTTT
TRBJ2-1,.,.,TRBV12-3/TRBV12-4,CASSFQQGSYNEQFF,TGTGCCAGCAGTTTTCAGCAGGGATCTTACAATGAGCAGTTCTTC
TRBJ2-3,.,TRBD2,TRBV5-4,CASSSGLAGRAWTDTQYF,TGTGCCAGCAGCTCCGGACTAGCGGGGAGAGCTTGGACAGATACGCAGTATTTT
TRBJ2-5,.,.,TRBV12-3/TRBV12-4,CASSPGPRSETQYF,TGTGCCAGCAGTCCCGGACCGAGATCGGAGACCCAGTACTTC
TRBJ2-5,.,.,TRBV12-3/TRBV12-4,CASSTGHGVVTQYF,TGTGCCAGCAGTACGGGACACGGTGTGGTGACCCAGTACTTC
TRBJ2-2,few,TRBD2,TRBV5-1,CASGLAGGWRDTGELFF,TGCGCCAGCGGACTAGCGGGAGGCTGGAGAGACACCGGGGAGCTGTTTTTT
TRBJ2-7,.,.,TRBV29-1,CSVETPGGNYEQYF,TGCAGCGTTGAAACTCCAGGGGGGAACTACGAGCAGTACTTC
TRBJ1-1,few,.,TRBV12-3/TRBV12-4,CASSLTGKAEAFF,TGTGCCAGCAGTTTAACAGGTAAAGCTGAAGCTTTCTTT
TRBJ2-6,.,TRBD1,TRBV29-1,CSVRQTGVGSGANVLTF,TGCAGCGTCCGCCAAACAGGGGTCGGCTCTGGGGCCAACGTCCTGACTTTC
TRBJ2-3,.,.,TRBV15,CATSSARTTRTDTQYF,TGTGCCACCAGCAGCGCTAGGACTACCCGCACAGATACGCAGTATTTT
TRBJ2-1,.,TRBD1,TRBV10-3,CAISDRTGGRSNYNEQFF,TGTGCCATCAGTGATAGGACAGGGGGCCGGAGCAACTACAATGAGCAGTTCTTC
TRBJ1-6,many,.,TRBV10-3,CAISEGARISPLHF,TGTGCCATCAGTGAGGGGGCTCGGATTTCACCCCTCCACTTT
TRBJ1-1,.,.,TRBV14,CASGRGETEAFF,TGTGCCTCTGGTCGGGGGGAGACTGAAGCTTTCTTT
TRBJ2-3,few,.,TRBV29-1,CSVRGARASVADTQYF,TGCAGCGTCCGAGGGGCGAGGGCTAGTGTAGCAGATACGCAGTATTTT
TRBJ2-1,.,.,TRBV12-3/TRBV12-4,CASSLARGGALHEQFF,TGTGCCAGCAGTTTAGCTCGCGGTGGGGCCCTTCATGAGCAGTTCTTC
TRBJ2-7,few,TRBD2,TRBV20-1,CSATRLAGHSF,TGCAGTGCCACCCGACTAGCGGGACACTCCTTC
TRBJ1-2,many,.,TRBV6-5,CASSYRAAYGYTF,TGTGCCAGCAGTTACCGGGCAGCCTATGGCTACACCTTC
TRBJ2-2,few,TRBD2,TRBV7-2,CASSPGLASTGELFF,TGTGCCAGCAGCCCCGGACTAGCATCCACCGGGGAGCTGTTTTTT
TRBJ2-1,.,.,TRBV20-1,CSARSRLTYNEQFF,TGCAGTGCTAGAAGCCGACTTACCTACAATGAGCAGTTCTTC
TRBJ2-3,.,TRBD2,TRBV4-3,CAAGGASTDTQYF,TGCGCGGCGGGGGGCGCTAGCACAGATACGCAGTATTTT
TRBJ2-5,many,TRBD2,TRBV10-3,CAISRTSGQETQYF,TGTGCCATCAGTCGGACTAGCGGCCAAGAGACCCAGTACTTC
TRBJ1-1,few,TRBD1,TRBV20-1,CSARDFGRGYSEAFF,TGCAGTGCTAGAGATTTTGGCAGGGGGTATAGTGAAGCTTTCTTT
TRBJ2-1,.,.,TRBV9,CASTKGDTDEQFF,TGTGCCAGCACAAAGGGAGACACGGATGAGCAGTTCTTC
TRBJ1-1,.,.,TRBV18,CASSPLGGDLGTEAFF,TGTGCCAGCTCACCCCTGGGGGGTGATTTGGGCACTGAAGCTTTCTTT
TRBJ2-4,few,.,TRBV7-2,CASSLAVVAKNIQYF,TGTGCCAGCAGCCTAGCTGTCGTAGCCAAAAACATTCAGTACTTC
TRBJ1-1,.,TRBD1,TRBV20-1,CSASYYDRGNTEAFF,TGCAGTGCTAGTTATTACGACAGGGGAAACACTGAAGCTTTCTTT
TRBJ2-7,.,.,TRBV10-3,CAISESKGLGGHEQYF,TGTGCCATCAGTGAGTCGAAAGGACTGGGGGGTCACGAGCAGTACTTC
TRBJ2-1,.,TRBD1,TRBV11-2,CASSRQGLSTLNEQFF,TGTGCCAGCAGCCGACAGGGGTTAAGTACCCTCAATGAGCAGTTCTTC
TRBJ2-7,.,.,TRBV12-3/TRBV12-4,CASSFKGLYSYEQYF,TGTGCCAGCAGTTTTAAGGGTCTCTACTCCTACGAGCAGTACTTC
TRBJ2-3,.,.,TRBV11-2,CASSQITGPVTDTQYF,TGTGCCAGCAGCCAGATCACAGGCCCCGTGACAGATACGCAGTATTTT
TRBJ2-1,.,.,TRBV7-3,CASSLRDGSYNEQFF,TGTGCCAGCAGCTTAAGGGACGGTTCCTACAATGAGCAGTTCTTC
TRBJ1-2,few,.,TRBV7-8,CASSLGGIDGGYTF,TGTGCCAGCAGCTTAGGTGGAATAGACGGTGGCTACACCTTC
TRBJ2-2,.,.,TRBV7-6,CASSLVGEDTGELFF,TGTGCCAGCAGCTTAGTGGGGGAGGACACCGGGGAGCTGTTTTTT
TRBJ2-4,.,TRBD1,TRBV2,CASARDRGDIQYF,TGTGCCAGCGCCCGGGACAGGGGCGACATTCAGTACTTC
TRBJ2-7,many,TRBD1,TRBV10-3,CATRGQGAYEQYF,TGTGCCACTAGGGGACAGGGGGCCTACGAGCAGTACTTC
TRBJ2-1,few,.,TRBV15,CATSRARLNEQFF,TGTGCCACCAGCAGAGCGAGACTTAATGAGCAGTTCTTC
TRBJ1-1,few,TRBD1,TRBV6-5,CASSYFQTGGEAFF,TGTGCCAGCAGTTACTTCCAGACAGGGGGGGAAGCTTTCTTT
TRBJ2-5,.,.,TRBV4-1,CASSRLPGETQYF,TGCGCCAGCAGCCGCTTGCCGGGGGAGACCCAGTACTTC
TRBJ2-7,few,.,TRBV29-1,CSVEERDYPYEQYF,TGCAGCGTTGAAGAAAGAGACTACCCCTACGAGCAGTACTTC
TRBJ2-2,few,.,TRBV5-1,CASSLETPPNGELFF,TGCGCCAGCAGCTTGGAAACTCCTCCAAATGGGGAGCTGTTTTTT
TRBJ1-2,.,.,TRBV5-1,CASNSGYGYTF,TGCGCCAGCAACAGTGGTTATGGCTACACCTTC
TRBJ2-1,few,.,TRBV20-1,CSAAEVGGDEQFF,TGCAGTGCTGCGGAGGTAGGAGGGGATGAGCAGTTCTTC
TRBJ2-7,.,.,TRBV20-1,CSARTASTYEQYF,TGCAGTGCTCGGACTGCTTCCACCTACGAGCAGTACTTC
TRBJ1-1,few,TRBD1,TRBV4-1,CASSLGQDGTEAFF,TGCGCCAGCAGCCTCGGACAGGACGGGACTGAAGCTTTCTTT
TRBJ2-5,few,TRBD2,TRBV10-3,CAIKRGAWGETQYF,TGTGCCATCAAGCGGGGCGCTTGGGGAGAGACCCAGTACTTC
TRBJ1-4,.,TRBD1,TRBV19,CATMPTGGFEKLFF,TGTGCCACCATGCCGACAGGGGGCTTTGAAAAACTGTTTTTT
TRBJ2-7,.,.,TRBV20-1,CSARDPIDGPYEQYF,TGCAGTGCTAGGGACCCGATCGACGGGCCCTACGAGCAGTACTTC
TRBJ2-1,.,TRBD2,TRBV7-1,CASSSAPLLIWREFFNEQFF,TGTGCCAGCAGCTCAGCTCCCCTATTGATCTGGCGGGAGTTTTTCAATGAGCAGTTCTTC
TRBJ1-2,.,.,TRBV2,CASSEATGQIYGYTF,TGTGCCAGCAGTGAAGCTACCGGACAGATCTATGGCTACACCTTC
TRBJ2-1,.,TRBD2,TRBV20-1,CSAFPPGTSGGDEQFF,TGCAGTGCTTTCCCCCCAGGGACTAGCGGGGGGGATGAGCAGTTCTTC